Presented here are 20 T cell receptor beta chains from one specimen sequenced in a study of prognosis after radiotherapy for stage I lung cancer. Researchers used two-round multiplex PCR to amplify TCR beta CDR3 starting from genomic DNA. TRBV and TRBJ genes each had their own specific primers in first-round PCR. TCRdb used MiXCR to reprocess the multiplex PCR reads, holding one entry per CDR3 protein. The sample includes fewer than 40,000 distinct CDR3 sequences, 42% of them seen just once. The sample consisted of PBMCs, taken before or after stereotactic body radiation therapy (not recorded which). These receptors came from a donor at least 50 years old with non-small cell lung cancer.

The chain couples TRBV6-1 to TRBJ2-3, with 8 bases identical to TRBD2. The CDR3 is 15 amino acids. The trim removed 1 base at V and 6 bases at J, leaving 6 bases unmatched. CDR1 MNHNS and CDR2 SASEGT come from the germline V gene. The CDR3 loop reads CASSEVGGVGDTQYF. The DNA for the CDR3 is TGTGCCAGCAGTGAAGTCGGGGGGGTAGGGGATACGCAGTATTTT.

This sequence joins TRBV6-2 or TRBV6-3 and TRBJ1-2, with D unclear. Germline V lookup: CDR1 MNHEY, CDR2 SVGEGT. The CDR3 consists of 15 residues. With 6 bases removed from V and 8 bases from J, the gap between germline ends came to 22 bases. CDR3 DNA: TGTGCCAGCAGCCCAGCCCCGGGTGGATCGCGGGGCTACACCTTC. Translation: CASSPAPGGSRGYTF.

This clonotype was counted many times. The chain links TRBV4-1 to TRBJ1-4; 7 bases agree with TRBD1. Germline CDR1 is MGHRA and CDR2 is YSYEKL. J was trimmed by 7 bases and V by 1 base; bases with no gene match: 9. This CDR3 is 16 amino acids long. The CDR3: CASSQVPGGSFEKLFF. CDR3 DNA: TGCGCCAGCAGCCAAGTACCAGGGGGTTCTTTTGAAAAACTGTTTTTT.

The CDR3 spells CASRIEKQGKPGGTEAFF. The CDR3 DNA reads TGTGCCAGCAGGATCGAAAAACAGGGGAAGCCCGGTGGCACTGAAGCTTTCTTT. The chain joins TRBV6-4 to TRBJ1-1, with 7 bases lining up with TRBD1. With 6 bases clipped from V and 4 bases from J, the junction kept 20 bases outside the gene matches. The V gene's germline CDR1 is MRHNA and CDR2 SNTAGT. CDR3 length: 18 residues.

As to this clonotype: A junction end diverges from the germline sequence, so it may reflect a read error. The chain uses TRBV25-1 and TRBJ1-6; the D is unclear. The CDR3 sequence is 14 residues long. Germline V CDR1 and CDR2: MGHDK, SYGVNS. This chain's CDR3 is CASIDGSDNSSLHF. CDR3 coding DNA: TGTGCCAGCATCGATGGGTCAGATAATTCATCCCTCCACTTT.

To note about this clonotype: Mismatch with germline at one junction end may stem from a read error. The chain combines TRBV6-2 or TRBV6-3 with TRBJ2-6; the match to TRBD2 covers 13 bases. The germline CDR1 and CDR2 sequences are MNHEY and SVGEGT. The CDR3 spans 17 residues. The CDR3: CASSGTSGTAWANVLTF. The CDR3 region has the DNA TGTGCCAGCAGTGGGACTAGCGGGACTGCTTGGGCCAACGTCCTTACTTTC.

Comments on this clonotype: With a far larger clone one base away, a read error is the likely cause. The rearrangement links TRBV2 to TRBJ1-2, with 8 bases matching TRBD1. The CDR3 contains 12 residues. Looked up from germline, CDR1 is SNHLY and CDR2 is FYNNEI. V shed 9 bases, J shed 10 bases, and the junction held 10 bases outside the gene matches. CDR3 sequence reads: CARQGASDVYTF. The CDR3 nucleotides read TGTGCCAGGCAGGGGGCTAGCGATGTCTACACCTTC.

A remark on this clonotype: This probably arose from a read error, given a far larger clone one base away. V and J are TRBV7-9 and TRBJ2-2, with D possibly matching TRBD2 (6 bases). The CDR3 totals 17 residues. Germline V gene sequence: CDR1 SEHNR, CDR2 FQNEAQ (reference sequence). The DNA for the CDR3 is TGTGCCAGCAACTTATTTAGCGGCACCGCGAACACCGGGGAGCTGTTTTTT. It codes for CASNLFSGTANTGELFF.

As to this clonotype: Possible read error: a much larger clone is one base away. The rearrangement links TRBV20-1 to TRBJ2-5; 9 bases match TRBD2. Germline-derived CDR1 and CDR2 are DFQATT and SNEGSKA (reference sequence). CDR3 size: 18 residues. Trimming cost V 3 bases and J 5 bases; bases outside gene matches: 19. Here the CDR3 DNA reads TGCAGTGCTAGTAACCCTGTGTCCAGGCTAGCGGGACCCGAGACCCAGTACTTC. Its protein product is CSASNPVSRLAGPETQYF.

With respect to this clonotype: Mismatch with germline at one junction end may stem from a read error. The chain combines TRBV7-8 with TRBJ1-5; unclear D gene. Germline V CDR1 and CDR2: SGHVS, FQNEAQ. The CDR3 covers 14 residues. Here the CDR3 DNA reads TGTGGCAGCAGCTTCGCAGTTAGCAATCAGCCCCAGCATTTT. Protein product: CGSSFAVSNQPQHF.

The chain is built from TRBV9 and TRBJ1-1, with D possibly being TRBD1 (5 bases). V lost 3 bases and J 3 bases, leaving 12 bases between the germline ends. The germline CDR1 and CDR2 sequences are SGDLS and YYNGEE. The CDR3 sequence is 14 residues long. CDR3 in DNA: TGTGCCAGCAGCGGGGGTCAGGGTTACACTGAAGCTTTCTTT. Translated: CASSGGQGYTEAFF.

Note on this clonotype: This CDR3 is missing its conserved last phenylalanine or tryptophan, likely due to a read error. The rearrangement links TRBV7-2 to TRBJ2-1, with TRBD2 identical over 7 bases. CDR1 and CDR2 (germline): SGHTA, FQGNSA. There are 14 residues in the CDR3. The CDR3 nucleotides read TGTTCCAGCAGCTTATTAAGCGGGAACGATGAGCAGTTCCTC. It encodes CSSSLLSGNDEQFL.

In its sample, this clonotype was seen a few times. Its ends do not fully match the called genes, so a read error is possible. The gene calls are TRBV13 and TRBJ2-3, with 9 positions matching TRBD1. Germline lookup yields CDR1 PRHDT and CDR2 FYEKMQ (reference sequence). The CDR3 contains 12 residues. CDR3 sequence (DNA): TGTGCCAGCAGCCGGGGTGGGGACAGGGCCTTTTTT. It is translated as CASSRGGDRAFF. The full variable domain, its missing parts supplied by reference TRBV13 and TRBJ2-3, is AAGVIQSPRHLIKEKRETATLKCYPIPRHDTVYWYQQGPGQDPQFLISFYEKMQSDKGSIPDRFSAQQFSDYHSELNMSSLELGDSALYFCASSRGGDRAFFGPGTRLTVL.

The table lists this clonotype with many counts. The V gene is TRBV5-1, the J gene TRBJ2-1, with a possible D match to TRBD1 (5 bases). Germline CDR1 reads SGHRS; CDR2 reads YFSETQ. The CDR3 totals 14 residues. V lost 0 bases and J 7 bases, leaving 11 bases between the germline ends. The CDR3, as DNA: TGCGCCAGCAGCTTGGGGGGCCCTTGGAATGAGCAGTTCTTC. Encoded protein: CASSLGGPWNEQFF.

This chain links TRBV5-1 with TRBJ1-6; D unresolved. The CDR3 runs 14 residues. Germline-derived CDR1 and CDR2 are SGHRS and YFSETQ. V dropped 0 bases and J dropped 7 bases, with 8 bases sitting between them. CDR3 sequence (DNA): TGCGCCAGCAGCTTGGACGACCCAAATTCACCCCTCCACTTT. Protein: CASSLDDPNSPLHF.

The sample holds many counts of this clonotype. The chain couples TRBV6-1 to TRBJ1-5, with D uncertain. This CDR3 contains 15 residues. The germline V gene has CDR1 MNHNS and CDR2 SASEGT. V lost 1 base, J lost 10 bases, and 17 bases lay in between. As DNA, the CDR3 is TGTGCCAGCAGTGAAGAGGGCTCAGTCGCCCTTCCCCAGCATTTT. Translated: CASSEEGSVALPQHF.

A remark on this clonotype: Mismatch with germline at one junction end may stem from a read error. This chain uses TRBV28 with TRBJ2-5; no clear D. CDR1 and CDR2 (germline): MDHEN, SYDVKM. The CDR3 totals 13 residues. The CDR3 protein is CSSSLPGRETQYF. The CDR3 DNA is TGTTCCAGCAGTTTGCCAGGTCGAGAGACCCAGTACTTC.

A note on this clonotype: Germline and junction disagree at one end, which may indicate a read error. The rearrangement links TRBV6-1 to TRBJ2-1; D call uncertain. There are 11 residues in the CDR3. The V gene's germline CDR1 is MNHNS and CDR2 SASEGT. The DNA of the CDR3 is TGTGCCAACAGTGAAGGCGTAGGGTTTTTCTTC. This codes for CANSEGVGFFF.

This clonotype was seen repeatedly, ten times or more. The CDR3 is CASSLNSYEQYF. CDR3 sequence (DNA): TGTGCCAGCAGCTTAAACAGCTACGAGCAGTACTTC. This sequence joins TRBV11-1 and TRBJ2-7; D is ambiguous. CDR3 length: 12 amino acids. CDR1 is SGHAT, CDR2 FQDESV, per germline (reference sequence). The V end was cut by 2 bases, the J end by 3 bases, with 5 bases between.

On this clonotype: Given a much more abundant clone one base away, this may be a read error. The chain carries TRBV6-2 or TRBV6-3 and TRBJ1-4, with 8 nucleotides matching TRBD1. Trimming took 4 bases from V and 12 from J; bases not matched to a gene: 13. Germline loops: CDR1 MNHEY, CDR2 SVGEGT. The CDR3 is made up of 15 amino acids. The CDR3 DNA reads as TGTGCCAGCAGTTGGACAGGGCCTAGGAGCGAAGAACTGTTTTTT. Translation gives CASSWTGPRSEELFF.